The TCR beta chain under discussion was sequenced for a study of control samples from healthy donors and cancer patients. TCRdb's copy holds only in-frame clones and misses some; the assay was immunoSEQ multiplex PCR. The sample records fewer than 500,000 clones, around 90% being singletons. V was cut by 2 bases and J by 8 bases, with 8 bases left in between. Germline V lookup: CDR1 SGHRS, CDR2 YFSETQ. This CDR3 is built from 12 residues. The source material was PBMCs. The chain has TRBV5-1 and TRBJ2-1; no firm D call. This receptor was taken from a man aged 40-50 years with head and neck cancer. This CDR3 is CASSFGRDEQFF. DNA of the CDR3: TGCGCCAGCAGCTTTGGTCGTGATGAGCAGTTCTTC.